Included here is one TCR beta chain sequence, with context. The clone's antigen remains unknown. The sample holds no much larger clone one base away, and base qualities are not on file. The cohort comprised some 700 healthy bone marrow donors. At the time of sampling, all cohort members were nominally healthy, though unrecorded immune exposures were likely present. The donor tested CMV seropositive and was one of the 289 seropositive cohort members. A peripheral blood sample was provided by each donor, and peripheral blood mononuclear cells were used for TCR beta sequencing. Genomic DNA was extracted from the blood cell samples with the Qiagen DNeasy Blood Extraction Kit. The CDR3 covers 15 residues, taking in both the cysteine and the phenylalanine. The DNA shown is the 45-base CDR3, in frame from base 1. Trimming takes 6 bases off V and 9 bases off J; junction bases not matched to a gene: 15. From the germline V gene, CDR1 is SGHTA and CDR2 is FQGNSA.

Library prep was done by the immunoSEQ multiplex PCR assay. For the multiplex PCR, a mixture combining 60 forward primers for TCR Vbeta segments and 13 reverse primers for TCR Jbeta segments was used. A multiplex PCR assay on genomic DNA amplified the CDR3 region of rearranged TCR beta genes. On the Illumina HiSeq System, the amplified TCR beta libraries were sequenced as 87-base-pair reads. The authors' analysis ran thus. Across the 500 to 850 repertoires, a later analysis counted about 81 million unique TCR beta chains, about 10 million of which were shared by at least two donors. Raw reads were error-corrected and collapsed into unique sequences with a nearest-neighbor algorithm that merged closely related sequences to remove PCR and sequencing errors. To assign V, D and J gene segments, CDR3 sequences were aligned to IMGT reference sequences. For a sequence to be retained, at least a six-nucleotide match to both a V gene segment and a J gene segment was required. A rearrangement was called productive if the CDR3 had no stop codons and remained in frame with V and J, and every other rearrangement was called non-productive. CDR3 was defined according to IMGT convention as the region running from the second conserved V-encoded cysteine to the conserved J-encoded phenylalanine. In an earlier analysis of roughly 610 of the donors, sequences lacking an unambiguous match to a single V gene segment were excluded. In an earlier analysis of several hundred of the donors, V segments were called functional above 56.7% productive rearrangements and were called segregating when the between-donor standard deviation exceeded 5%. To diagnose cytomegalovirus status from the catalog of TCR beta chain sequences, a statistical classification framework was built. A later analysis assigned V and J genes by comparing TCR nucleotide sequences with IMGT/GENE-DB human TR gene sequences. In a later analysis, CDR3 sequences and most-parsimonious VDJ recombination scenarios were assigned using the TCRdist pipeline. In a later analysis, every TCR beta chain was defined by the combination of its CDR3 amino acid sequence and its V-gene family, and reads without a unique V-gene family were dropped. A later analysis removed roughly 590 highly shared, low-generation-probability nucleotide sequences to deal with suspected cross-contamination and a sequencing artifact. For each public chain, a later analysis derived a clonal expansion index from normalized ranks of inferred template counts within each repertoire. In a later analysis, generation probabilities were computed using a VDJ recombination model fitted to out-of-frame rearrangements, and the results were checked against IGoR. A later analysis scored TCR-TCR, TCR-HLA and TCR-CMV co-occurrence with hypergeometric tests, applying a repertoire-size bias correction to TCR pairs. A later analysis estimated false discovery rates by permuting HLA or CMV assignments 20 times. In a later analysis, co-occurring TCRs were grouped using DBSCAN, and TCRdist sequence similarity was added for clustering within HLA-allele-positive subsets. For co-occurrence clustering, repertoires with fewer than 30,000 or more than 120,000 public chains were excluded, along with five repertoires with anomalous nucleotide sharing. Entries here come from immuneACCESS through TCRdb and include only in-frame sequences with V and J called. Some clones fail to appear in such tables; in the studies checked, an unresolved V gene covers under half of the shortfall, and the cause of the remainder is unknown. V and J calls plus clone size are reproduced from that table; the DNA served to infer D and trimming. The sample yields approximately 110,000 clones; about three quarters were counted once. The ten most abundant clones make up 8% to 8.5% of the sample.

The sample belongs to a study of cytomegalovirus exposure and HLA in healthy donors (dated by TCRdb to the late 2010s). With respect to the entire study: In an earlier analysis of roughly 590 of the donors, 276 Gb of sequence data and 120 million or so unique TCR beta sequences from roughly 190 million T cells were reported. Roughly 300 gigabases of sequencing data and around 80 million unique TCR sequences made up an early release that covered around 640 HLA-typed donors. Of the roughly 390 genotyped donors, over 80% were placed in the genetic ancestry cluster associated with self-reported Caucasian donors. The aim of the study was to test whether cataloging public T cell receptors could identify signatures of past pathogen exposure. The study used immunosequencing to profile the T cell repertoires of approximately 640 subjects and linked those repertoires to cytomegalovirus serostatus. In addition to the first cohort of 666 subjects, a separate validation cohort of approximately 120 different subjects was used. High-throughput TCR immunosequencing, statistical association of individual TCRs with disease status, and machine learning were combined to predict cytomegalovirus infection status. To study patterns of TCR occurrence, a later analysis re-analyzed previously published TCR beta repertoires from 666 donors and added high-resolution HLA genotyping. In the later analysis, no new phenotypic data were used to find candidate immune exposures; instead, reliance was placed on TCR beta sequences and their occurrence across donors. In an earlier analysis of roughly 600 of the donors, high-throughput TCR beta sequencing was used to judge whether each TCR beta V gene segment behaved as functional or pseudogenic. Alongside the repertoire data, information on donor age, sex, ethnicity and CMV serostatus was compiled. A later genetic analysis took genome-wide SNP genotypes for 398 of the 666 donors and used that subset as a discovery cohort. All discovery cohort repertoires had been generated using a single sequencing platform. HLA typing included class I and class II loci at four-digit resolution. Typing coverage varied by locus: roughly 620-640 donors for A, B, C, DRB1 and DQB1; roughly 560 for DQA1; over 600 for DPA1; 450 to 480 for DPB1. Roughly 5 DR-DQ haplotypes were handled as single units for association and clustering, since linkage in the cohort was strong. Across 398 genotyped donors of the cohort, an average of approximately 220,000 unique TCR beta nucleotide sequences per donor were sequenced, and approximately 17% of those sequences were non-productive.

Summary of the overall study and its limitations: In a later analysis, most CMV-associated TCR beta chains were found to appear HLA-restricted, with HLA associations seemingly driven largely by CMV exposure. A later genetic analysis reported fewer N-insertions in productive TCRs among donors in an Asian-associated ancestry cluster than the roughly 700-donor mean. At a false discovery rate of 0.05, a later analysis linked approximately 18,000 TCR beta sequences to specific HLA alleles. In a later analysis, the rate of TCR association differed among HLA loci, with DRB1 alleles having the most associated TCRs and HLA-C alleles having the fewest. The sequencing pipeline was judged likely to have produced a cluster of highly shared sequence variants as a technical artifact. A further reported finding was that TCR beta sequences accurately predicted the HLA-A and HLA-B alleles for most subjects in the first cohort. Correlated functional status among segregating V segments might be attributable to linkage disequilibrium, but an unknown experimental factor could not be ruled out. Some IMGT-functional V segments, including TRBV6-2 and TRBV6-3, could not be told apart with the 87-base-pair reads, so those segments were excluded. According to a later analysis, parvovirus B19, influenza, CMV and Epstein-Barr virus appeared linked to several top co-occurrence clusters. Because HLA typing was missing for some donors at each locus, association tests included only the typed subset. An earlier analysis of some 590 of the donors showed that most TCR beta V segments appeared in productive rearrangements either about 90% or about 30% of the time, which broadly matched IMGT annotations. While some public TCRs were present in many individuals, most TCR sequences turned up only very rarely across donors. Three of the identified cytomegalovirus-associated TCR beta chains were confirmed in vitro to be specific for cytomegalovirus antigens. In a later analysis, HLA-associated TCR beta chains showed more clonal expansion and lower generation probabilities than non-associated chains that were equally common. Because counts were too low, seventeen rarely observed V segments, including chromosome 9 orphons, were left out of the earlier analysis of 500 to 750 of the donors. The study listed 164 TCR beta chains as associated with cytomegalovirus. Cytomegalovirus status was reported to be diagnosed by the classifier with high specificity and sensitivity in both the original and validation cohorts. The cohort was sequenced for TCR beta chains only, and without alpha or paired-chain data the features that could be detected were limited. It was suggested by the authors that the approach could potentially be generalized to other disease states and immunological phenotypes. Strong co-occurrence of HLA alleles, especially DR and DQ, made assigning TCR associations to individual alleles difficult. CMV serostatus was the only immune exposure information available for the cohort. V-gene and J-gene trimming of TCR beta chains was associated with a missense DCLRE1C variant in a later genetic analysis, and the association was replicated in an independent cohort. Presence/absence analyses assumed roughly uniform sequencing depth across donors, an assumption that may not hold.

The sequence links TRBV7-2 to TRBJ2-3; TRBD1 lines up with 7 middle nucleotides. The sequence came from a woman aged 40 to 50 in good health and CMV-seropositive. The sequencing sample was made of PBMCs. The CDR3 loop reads CASSRDRDSRETQYF. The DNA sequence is TGTGCCAGCAGTCGAGACCGGGACAGTCGAGAAACGCAGTATTTT.